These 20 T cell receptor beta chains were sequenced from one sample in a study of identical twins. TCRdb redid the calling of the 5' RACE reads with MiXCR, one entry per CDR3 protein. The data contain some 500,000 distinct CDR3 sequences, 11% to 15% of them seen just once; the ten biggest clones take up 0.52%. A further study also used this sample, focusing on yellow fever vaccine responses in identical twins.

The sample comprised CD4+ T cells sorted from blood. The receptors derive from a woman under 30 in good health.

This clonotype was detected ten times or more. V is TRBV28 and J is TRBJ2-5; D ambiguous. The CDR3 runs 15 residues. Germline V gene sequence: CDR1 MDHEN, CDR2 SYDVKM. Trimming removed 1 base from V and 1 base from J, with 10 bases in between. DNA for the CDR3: TGTGCCAGCAGTTTATTTAGGAACTCCCAAGAGACCCAGTACTTC. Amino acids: CASSLFRNSQETQYF.

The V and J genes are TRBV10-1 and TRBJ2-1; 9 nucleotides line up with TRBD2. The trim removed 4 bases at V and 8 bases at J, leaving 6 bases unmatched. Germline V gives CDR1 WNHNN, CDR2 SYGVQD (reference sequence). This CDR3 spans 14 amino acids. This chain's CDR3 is CASSVSSGTDEQFF. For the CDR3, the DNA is TGCGCCAGCAGTGTGTCTAGCGGGACGGATGAGCAGTTCTTC.

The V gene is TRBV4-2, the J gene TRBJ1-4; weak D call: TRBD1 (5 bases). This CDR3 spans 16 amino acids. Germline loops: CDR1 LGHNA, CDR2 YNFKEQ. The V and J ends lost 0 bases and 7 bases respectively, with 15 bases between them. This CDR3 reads CASSQDTGTGGEKLFF. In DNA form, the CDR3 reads TGTGCCAGCAGCCAAGATACGGGGACCGGGGGTGAAAAACTGTTTTTT.

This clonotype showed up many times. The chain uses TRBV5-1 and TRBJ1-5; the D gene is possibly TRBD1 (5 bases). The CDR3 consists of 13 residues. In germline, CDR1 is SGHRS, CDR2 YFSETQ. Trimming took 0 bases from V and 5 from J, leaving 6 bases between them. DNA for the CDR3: TGCGCCAGCAGCTTGGGGGGGGATCAGCCCCAGCATTTT. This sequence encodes CASSLGGDQPQHF.

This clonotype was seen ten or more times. CDR3 loop: CASSYPQEGDYNEQFF. CDR3 nucleotides: TGCGCCAGCAGCTACCCACAGGAGGGCGACTACAATGAGCAGTTCTTC. V and J are TRBV5-1 and TRBJ2-1, with D possibly TRBD2 on 6 matching bases. Per germline, CDR1 SGHRS and CDR2 YFSETQ. The CDR3 length is 16 residues. The V end lost 3 bases, the J end lost 3 bases, and 16 bases lay between the germline ends.

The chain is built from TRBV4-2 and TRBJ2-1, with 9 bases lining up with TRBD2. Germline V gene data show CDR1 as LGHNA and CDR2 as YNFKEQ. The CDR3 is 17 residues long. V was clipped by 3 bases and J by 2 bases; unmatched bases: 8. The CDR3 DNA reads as TGTGCCAGCAGCCATCCAGGAGCGGGAGGTCCCTACAATGAGCAGTTCTTC. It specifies CASSHPGAGGPYNEQFF.

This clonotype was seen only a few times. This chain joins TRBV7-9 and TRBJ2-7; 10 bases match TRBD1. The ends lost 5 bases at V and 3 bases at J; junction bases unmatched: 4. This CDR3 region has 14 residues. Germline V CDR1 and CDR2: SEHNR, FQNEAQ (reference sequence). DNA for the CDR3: TGTGCCAGCAGCACGGGACAGGGGATCTACGAGCAGTACTTC. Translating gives CASSTGQGIYEQYF.

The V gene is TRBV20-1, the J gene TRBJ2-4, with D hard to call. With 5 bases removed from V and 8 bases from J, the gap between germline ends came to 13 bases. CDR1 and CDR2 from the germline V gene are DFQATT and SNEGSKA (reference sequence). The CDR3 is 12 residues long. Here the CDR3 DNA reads TGCAGTGCTCCCAGGACGAAGGACATTCAGTACTTC. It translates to CSAPRTKDIQYF.

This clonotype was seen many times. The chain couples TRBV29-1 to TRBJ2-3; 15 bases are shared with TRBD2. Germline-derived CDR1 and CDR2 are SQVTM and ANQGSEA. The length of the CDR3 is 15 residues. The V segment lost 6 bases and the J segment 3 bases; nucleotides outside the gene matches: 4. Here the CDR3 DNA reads TGCAGCGTCCGCGGACTAGCGGGAGGGACAGATACGCAGTATTTT. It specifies CSVRGLAGGTDTQYF.

In DNA, the CDR3 is TGTGCCAGCAGTTGGGACAGGGGGAACACTGAAGCTTTCTTT. Translating gives CASSWDRGNTEAFF. The chain combines TRBV6-5 with TRBJ1-1; TRBD1 matches 10 bases. V was pared by 4 bases and J by 1 base, with 0 bases of the junction left unmatched. The V gene's germline CDR1 is MNHEY and CDR2 SVGAGI. The CDR3 has 14 residues.

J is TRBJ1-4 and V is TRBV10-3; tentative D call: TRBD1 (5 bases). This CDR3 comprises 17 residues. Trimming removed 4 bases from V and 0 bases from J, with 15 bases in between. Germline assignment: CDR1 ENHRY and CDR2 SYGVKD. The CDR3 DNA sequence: TGTGCCATCAGTGGGAGGGACGGAACTACAACTAATGAAAAACTGTTTTTT. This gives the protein CAISGRDGTTTNEKLFF.

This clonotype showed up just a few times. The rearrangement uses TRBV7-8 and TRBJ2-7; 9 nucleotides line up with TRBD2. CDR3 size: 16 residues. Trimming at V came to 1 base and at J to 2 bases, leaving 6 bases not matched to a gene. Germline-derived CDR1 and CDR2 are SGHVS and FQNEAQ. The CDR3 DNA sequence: TGTGCCAGCAGCTTAGGGCCGAGCGGGGGGCCCTACGAGCAGTACTTC. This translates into CASSLGPSGGPYEQYF.

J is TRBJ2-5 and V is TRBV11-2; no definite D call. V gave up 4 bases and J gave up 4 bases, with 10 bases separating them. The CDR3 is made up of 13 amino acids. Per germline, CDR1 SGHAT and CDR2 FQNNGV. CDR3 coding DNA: TGTGCCAGCAGCTATGGGGTCAGAGAGACCCAGTACTTC. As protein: CASSYGVRETQYF.

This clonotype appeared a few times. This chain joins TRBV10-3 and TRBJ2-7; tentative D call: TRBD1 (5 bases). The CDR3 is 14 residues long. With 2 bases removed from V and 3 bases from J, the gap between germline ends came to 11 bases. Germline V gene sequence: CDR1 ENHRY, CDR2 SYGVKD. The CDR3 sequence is CAISEPGPIYEQYF. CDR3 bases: TGTGCCATCAGTGAGCCAGGGCCGATCTACGAGCAGTACTTC.

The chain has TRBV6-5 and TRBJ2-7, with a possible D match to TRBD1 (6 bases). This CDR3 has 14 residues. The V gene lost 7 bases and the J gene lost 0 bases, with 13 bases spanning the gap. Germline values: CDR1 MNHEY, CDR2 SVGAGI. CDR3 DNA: TGTGCCAGCATTAGGCGACAGGCCTCCTACGAGCAGTACTTC. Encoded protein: CASIRRQASYEQYF.

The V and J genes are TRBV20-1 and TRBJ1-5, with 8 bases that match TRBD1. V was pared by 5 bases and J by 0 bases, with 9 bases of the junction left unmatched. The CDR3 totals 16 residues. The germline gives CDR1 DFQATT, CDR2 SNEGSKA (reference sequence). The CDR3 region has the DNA TGCAGTGCTTCCGACAGGGGCCCCTATAGCAATCAGCCCCAGCATTTT. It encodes CSASDRGPYSNQPQHF.

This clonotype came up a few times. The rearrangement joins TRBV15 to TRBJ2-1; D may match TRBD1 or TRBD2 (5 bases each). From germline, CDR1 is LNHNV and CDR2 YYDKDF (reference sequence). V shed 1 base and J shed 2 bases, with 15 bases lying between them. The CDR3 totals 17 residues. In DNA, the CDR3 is TGTGCCACCAGCAGAGTTCCATGGGGGATTCCCTACAATGAGCAGTTCTTC. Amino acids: CATSRVPWGIPYNEQFF. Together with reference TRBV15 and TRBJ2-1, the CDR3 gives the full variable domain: DAMVIQNPRYQVTQFGKPVTLSCSQTLNHNVMYWYQQKSSQAPKLLFHYYDKDFNNEADTPDNFQSRRPNTSFCFLDIRSPGLGDTAMYLCATSRVPWGIPYNEQFFGPGTRLTVL.

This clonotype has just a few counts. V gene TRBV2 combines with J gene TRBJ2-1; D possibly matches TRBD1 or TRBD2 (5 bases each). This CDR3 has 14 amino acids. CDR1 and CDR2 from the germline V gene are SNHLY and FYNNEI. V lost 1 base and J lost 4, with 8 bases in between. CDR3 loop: CASSEVGGYNEQFF. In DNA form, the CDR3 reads TGTGCCAGCAGTGAAGTTGGGGGATACAATGAGCAGTTCTTC.

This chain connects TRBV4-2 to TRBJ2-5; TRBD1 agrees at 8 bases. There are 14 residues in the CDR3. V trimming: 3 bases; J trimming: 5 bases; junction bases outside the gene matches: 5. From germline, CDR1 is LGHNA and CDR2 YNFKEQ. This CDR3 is CASSQRTGTETQYF. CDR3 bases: TGTGCCAGCAGCCAGAGGACAGGGACGGAGACCCAGTACTTC.

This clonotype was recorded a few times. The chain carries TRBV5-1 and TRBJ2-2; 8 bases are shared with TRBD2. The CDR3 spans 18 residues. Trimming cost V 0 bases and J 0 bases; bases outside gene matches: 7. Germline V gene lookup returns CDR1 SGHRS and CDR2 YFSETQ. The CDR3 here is CASSLVPSGGANTGELFF. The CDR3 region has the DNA TGCGCCAGCAGCTTGGTACCCAGCGGGGGAGCGAACACCGGGGAGCTGTTTTTT.